This T cell receptor (beta chain) originates from a study of blood T cell repertoires in COVID-19. The overall study: There were acute and convalescent COVID-19 samples, and they came from the United States, Italy and Spain. PBMCs, B-cell-depleted T cells, or T cells provided the cDNA or gDNA that made up the material.

Per the original methods: Reference gene primer amplification yielded estimated nucleated cell counts. The table came from immunoSEQ multiplex PCR; TCRdb's copy has only in-frame clones and leaves some out. D and trimming were read from the DNA, whereas the V and J calls and clone size are those reported in that table. The table has some 180,000 clones, approximately 87% seen once. The CDR3 length is 16 residues. Trimming at V came to 3 bases and at J to 0 bases, leaving 5 bases not matched to a gene. CDR1 and CDR2 (germline): SGHKS, YYEKEE (reference sequence). The TCR comes from a man between 65 and 80 years old with active or convalescent COVID-19. Sequencing was performed on peripheral blood. The rearrangement joins TRBV5-5 to TRBJ1-5, with 8 bases matching TRBD1. The CDR3 sequence: CASSWRDRGSNQPQHF. DNA of the CDR3: TGTGCCAGCAGCTGGCGCGACAGGGGTAGCAATCAGCCCCAGCATTTT.